The 20 T cell receptor beta chains reported below all come from one sample, sequenced in a study of T cell responses to AZD1222 COVID-19 vaccine. Clones were read by immunoSEQ multiplex PCR, and TCRdb kept only the in-frame ones, dropping some. Of 150,000 to 200,000 clones listed, approximately 92% are singletons. The starting material was peripheral blood, obtained on day 0 of AZD1222 vaccination. These receptors were taken from an adult in good health.

J is TRBJ1-1 and V is TRBV19, with D maybe TRBD1 (5 bases). The CDR3 runs 15 residues. Germline lookup yields CDR1 LNHDA and CDR2 SQIVND (reference sequence). Trimming removed 5 bases at V and 1 base at J, with 14 bases between. CDR3 sequence reads: CASSAQGRKNTEAFF. The CDR3 DNA sequence: TGTGCCAGTAGTGCCCAGGGACGGAAGAACACTGAAGCTTTCTTT.

CDR3 sequence: CASSSTGTVNTEAFF. The CDR3 coding sequence is TGTGCCAGCAGCTCTACCGGGACGGTGAACACTGAAGCTTTCTTT. This chain uses TRBV11-2 with TRBJ1-1; D might be TRBD1 (5 bases). Looked up from germline, CDR1 is SGHAT and CDR2 is FQNNGV. V lost 4 bases to trimming and J lost 0 bases, with 12 bases between them. This CDR3 comprises 15 residues.

J is TRBJ1-2 and V is TRBV4-1; D is unclear. Germline V lookup: CDR1 MGHRA, CDR2 YSYEKL. V lost 1 base, J lost 0 bases, and 6 bases lay in between. This CDR3 has 14 residues. The CDR3 coding sequence is TGCGCCAGCAGCCAAGGTTCGGCTAACTATGGCTACACCTTC. Encoded protein: CASSQGSANYGYTF.

The CDR3 DNA follows: TGTGCCGTCTGGGACAGGGTAAACACTGAAGCTTTCTTT. Translating it yields CAVWDRVNTEAFF. The chain carries TRBV7-7 and TRBJ1-1; TRBD1 matches 9 bases. From germline, CDR1 is SSHAT and CDR2 FNYEAQ (reference sequence). Trimming cost V 11 bases and J 2 bases; bases outside gene matches: 6. The CDR3 has 13 amino acids. Full variable domain (outside the CDR3, taken from reference TRBV7-7 and TRBJ1-1): GAGVSQSPRYKVTKRGQDVTLRCDPISSHATLYWYQQALGQGPEFLTYFNYEAQPDKSGLPSDRFSAERPEGSISTLTIQRTEQRDSAMYRCAVWDRVNTEAFFGQGTRLTVV.

V and J are TRBV11-3 and TRBJ1-1; TRBD1 aligns across 10 bases. V lost 1 base, J lost 4 bases, and 3 bases stayed unmatched. CDR3 length: 15 residues. In germline, CDR1 is SGHNT, CDR2 YENEEA. The CDR3 sequence is CASSLGQGAGTEAFF. Written as DNA, the CDR3 is TGTGCCAGCAGCTTAGGACAGGGGGCTGGCACTGAAGCTTTCTTT.

Written as DNA, the CDR3 is TGCGCCAGCAGTGGACCGGGCGAGCAGTACTTC. This codes for CASSGPGEQYF. The V and J genes are TRBV10-1 and TRBJ2-7; no definite D call. V was trimmed by 4 bases and J by 6 bases, leaving 7 bases between them. Per the germline V gene, CDR1 is WNHNN and CDR2 is SYGVQD (reference sequence). This CDR3 comprises 11 residues.

This rearrangement joins TRBV7-8 to TRBJ2-7; 8 nucleotides align to TRBD1. The CDR3 is made up of 15 amino acids. The germline gives CDR1 SGHVS, CDR2 FQNEAQ. Losses at the gene ends were 5 bases for V and 0 bases for J; bases not matched to a gene: 6. The CDR3 sequence: CASSRAGTGSYEQYF. DNA for the CDR3: TGTGCCAGCAGCCGCGCGGGGACAGGCTCCTACGAGCAGTACTTC. The whole variable domain, remainder taken from reference TRBV7-8 and TRBJ2-7, is GAGVSQSPRYKVAKRGQDVALRCDPISGHVSLFWYQQALGQGPEFLTYFQNEAQLDKSGLPSDRFFAERPEGSVSTLKIQRTQQEDSAVYLCASSRAGTGSYEQYFGPGTRLTVT.

The chain couples TRBV4-3 to TRBJ2-1; TRBD1 aligns across 9 bases. The CDR3 consists of 16 residues. Trimming took 4 bases from V and 1 from J; bases not matched to a gene: 5. Germline CDR1 reads LGHNA; CDR2 reads YSLEER. The CDR3 region is CASSPRGQGSYNEQFF. The CDR3 DNA reads TGCGCCAGCAGCCCAAGGGGACAGGGATCCTACAATGAGCAGTTCTTC.

On this clone itself: An end of the junction does not agree with germline; a read error may underlie this. The J gene is TRBJ1-4, the V gene TRBV11-2; a possible D gene is TRBD1 (5 bases). In germline, CDR1 is SGHAT, CDR2 FQNNGV. The CDR3 sequence is 12 residues long. The CDR3 spells CASSSNGGRTLF. CDR3 bases: TGTGCCAGCAGCTCTAACGGGGGACGGACCTTGTTT.

The chain carries TRBV15 and TRBJ2-2, with unresolved D. The CDR3 extends over 15 amino acids. Germline lookup yields CDR1 LNHNV and CDR2 YYDKDF (reference sequence). V lost 0 bases and J lost 3, with 8 bases in between. Written as DNA, the CDR3 is TGTGCCACCAGCAGAGATCTCACGGACACCGGGGAGCTGTTTTTT. It translates to CATSRDLTDTGELFF.

The V call is TRBV18, the J call TRBJ1-1; 7 bases match TRBD1. This CDR3 region has 16 residues. The germline V gene has CDR1 KGHSH and CDR2 LQKENI. The trim removed 2 bases at V and 5 bases at J, leaving 11 bases unmatched. The CDR3, as DNA: TGTGCCAGCTCACCAAATCCGGGACAGTTTGAGACTGAAGCTTTCTTT. Translation gives CASSPNPGQFETEAFF.

The chain has TRBV11-2 and TRBJ2-7; D is uncertain. Germline CDR1 reads SGHAT; CDR2 reads FQNNGV. The ends were cut back, 4 bases at V and 2 bases at J, with 21 bases in the middle. The CDR3 is 17 residues long. In DNA, the CDR3 is TGTGCCAGCAGCTCCCAATATCCCCATGAGGTTGCCTACGAGCAGTACTTC. It is translated as CASSSQYPHEVAYEQYF.

The chain combines TRBV6-5 with TRBJ1-1; no clear D. V lost 2 bases, J lost 1 base, and 11 bases lay in between. The germline V gene has CDR1 MNHEY and CDR2 SVGAGI. There are 15 residues in the CDR3. The DNA of the CDR3 is TGTGCCAGCAGTTACAGAACAATAAGGAACACTGAAGCTTTCTTT. Its protein product is CASSYRTIRNTEAFF.

The chain carries TRBV18 and TRBJ2-3; 7 bases are a match to TRBD2. The junction had 9 bases not matched to a gene; V was cut back by 5 bases and J by 4 bases. This CDR3 region has 15 residues. Germline V CDR1 and CDR2: KGHSH, LQKENI. CDR3 in DNA: TGTGCCAGCTCATGGGGCCAGGGAGGGGCAGATACGCAGTATTTT. It yields the protein CASSWGQGGADTQYF.

The chain joins TRBV4-1 to TRBJ2-1; 8 nucleotides match TRBD1. Germline V lookup: CDR1 MGHRA, CDR2 YSYEKL. The CDR3 sequence is 16 residues long. J lost 6 bases, V lost 0 bases, and 7 bases had no gene match. CDR3 region: CASSQDQSGGFNEQFF. The CDR3 DNA follows: TGCGCCAGCAGCCAAGACCAATCAGGGGGCTTCAATGAGCAGTTCTTC.

The gene calls are TRBV5-1 and TRBJ2-1; D gene ambiguous. Deletions cut 5 bases from V and 2 bases from J, with 8 bases between. Germline V gives CDR1 SGHRS, CDR2 YFSETQ. This CDR3 spans 13 amino acids. The CDR3 coding sequence is TGCGCCAGCAGTGAGAGGACCTACAATGAGCAGTTCTTC. Amino acids: CASSERTYNEQFF.

The chain has TRBV7-2 and TRBJ1-1, with no clear D. Trimming shortened V by 5 bases and J by 1 base, and 8 bases separated the two germline ends. The CDR3 extends over 13 amino acids. The germline V gene encodes CDR1 SGHTA and CDR2 FQGNSA. Written as DNA, the CDR3 is TGTGCCAGCAGCAGGGCTTGGAACACTGAAGCTTTCTTT. As protein: CASSRAWNTEAFF.

This clone was observed a few times. The CDR3 spells CASSPLERANTEAFF. The CDR3 DNA is TGTGCCAGCTCACCGCTCGAGAGGGCGAACACTGAAGCTTTCTTT. The chain combines TRBV18 with TRBJ1-1, with no clear D. The CDR3 has 15 amino acids. Between the trimmed V and J ends, which lost 3 bases and 1 base, there was a span of 12 bases. Germline V CDR1 and CDR2: KGHSH, LQKENI.

The rearrangement uses TRBV10-3 and TRBJ2-7; D is unclear. V was pared by 10 bases and J by 5 bases, with 15 bases between. Germline lookup yields CDR1 ENHRY and CDR2 SYGVKD. This CDR3 contains 12 residues. The CDR3 spells CATSLGSHEQYF. In DNA, the CDR3 is TGTGCCACGTCACTGGGTTCCCACGAGCAGTACTTC.

The chain recombines TRBV10-3 with TRBJ1-5; TRBD1 aligns across 8 bases. J was trimmed by 9 bases and V by 10 bases; bases with no gene match: 14. The CDR3 contains 14 residues. The germline gives CDR1 ENHRY, CDR2 SYGVKD. CDR3 sequence reads: CATQKDDRGRPQHF. The CDR3 DNA is TGTGCCACCCAAAAAGATGACAGGGGAAGGCCCCAGCATTTT.